This T cell receptor beta chain was sequenced during a study of blood T cells in healthy people across ages. Study outcomes and limitations: While age rose, TCR beta diversity per million T cells dropped in a roughly linear way. Donor CMV status, an unknown factor, possibly confounded changes in expanded clonotypes. Researchers deemed the diversity estimates from one million T cells underestimates.

This clonotype came up a few times. Its antigen is not identified. V was clipped by 3 bases and J by 9 bases; unmatched bases: 6. The CDR3 totals 15 residues. Per the germline V gene, CDR1 is SGHRS and CDR2 is YFSETQ. Then a second PCR, running about 7 to 11 cycles, was carried out with a sample-barcoded 5' primer and a J-beta primer mix. A single record per CDR3 protein comes from TCRdb applying MiXCR to the 5' RACE reads. Of around 1.7 million distinct CDR3 sequences listed, roughly 27% are singletons. The receptor's source is a woman aged 25-40 years in good health. The V gene is TRBV5-1, the J gene TRBJ2-1; the match to TRBD2 covers 13 bases. The sample was blood. CDR3 coding DNA: TGCGCCAGCAGCTCAGTACTAGCGGGAGGGGGTGAGCAGTTCTTC. Translated: CASSSVLAGGGEQFF.